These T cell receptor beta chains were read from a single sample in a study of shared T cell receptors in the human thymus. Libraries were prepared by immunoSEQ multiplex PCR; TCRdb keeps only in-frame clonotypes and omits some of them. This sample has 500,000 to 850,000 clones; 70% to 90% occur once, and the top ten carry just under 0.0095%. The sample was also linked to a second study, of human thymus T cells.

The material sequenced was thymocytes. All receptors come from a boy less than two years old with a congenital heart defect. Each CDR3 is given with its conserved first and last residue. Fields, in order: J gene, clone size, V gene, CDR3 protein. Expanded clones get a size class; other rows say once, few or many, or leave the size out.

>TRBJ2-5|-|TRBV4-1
CASSHLNRKETQYF
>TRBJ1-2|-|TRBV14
CASSPRGSNYGYTF
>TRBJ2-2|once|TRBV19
CASSKDRNTGELFF
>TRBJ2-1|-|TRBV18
CASSPPWTSGRLYEQFF
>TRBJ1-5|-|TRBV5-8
CASSLSMGRQGNQPQHF
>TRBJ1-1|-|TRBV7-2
CASSVHRGQGMNTEAFF
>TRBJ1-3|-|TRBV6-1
CASSTPRASGNTIYF
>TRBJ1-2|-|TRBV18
CASSESPGQDYGYTF
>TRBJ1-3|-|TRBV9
CASSVGSGHSGNTIYF
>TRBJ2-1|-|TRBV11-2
CASSNDPGTGRDNEQFF
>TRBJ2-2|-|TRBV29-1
CSVEASGTGELFF
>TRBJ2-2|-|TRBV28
CASSFTPQQAVGELFF
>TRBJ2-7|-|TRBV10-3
CAISEPGNSYEQYF